Presented here are 21 T cell receptor beta chains from one specimen sequenced in a study of T cells after yellow fever vaccination. MiXCR, run by TCRdb on the 5' RACE reads, gives a single entry per CDR3 protein. This sample has about 310,000 distinct CDR3 sequences, with 3% to 4.5% found just once. The sample consisted of PBMCs, taken on the day of the yellow fever booster vaccination. These receptors were obtained from a man between 18 and 29 years old who received the YFV17D yellow fever vaccine.

Ten or more counts support this clonotype. CDR3 region: CASSLDGDEKLFF. The DNA for the CDR3 is TGTGCCAGCAGCTTAGATGGGGACGAAAAACTGTTTTTT. V is TRBV7-6 and J is TRBJ1-4; D is possibly TRBD1 (5 bases). The CDR3 loop spans 13 amino acids. V dropped 1 base and J dropped 8 bases, with 8 bases sitting between them. Germline CDR1 reads SGHVS; CDR2 reads FNYEAQ.

V is TRBV29-1 and J is TRBJ2-7, with D tentatively TRBD2 (6 bases). The CDR3 loop spans 16 amino acids. Germline V gene sequence: CDR1 SQVTM, CDR2 ANQGSEA. Trimming took 6 bases from V and 1 from J, leaving 22 bases between them. CDR3 protein: CSVVGGGDVRSYEQYF. The CDR3 DNA sequence: TGCAGCGTGGTGGGAGGAGGGGATGTAAGATCCTACGAGCAGTACTTC.

This clonotype was found a few times. The rearrangement uses TRBV20-1 and TRBJ2-6; possibly TRBD1 for D (5 bases). V was shortened by 7 bases and J by 2 bases, with 12 bases between the two germline ends. The CDR3 extends over 14 amino acids. CDR1 is DFQATT and CDR2 is SNEGSKA in the germline V gene (reference sequence). CDR3 loop: CSVSQGAGANVLTF. The CDR3 nucleotides read TGCAGTGTAAGCCAAGGGGCTGGGGCCAACGTCCTGACTTTC.

The chain uses TRBV11-2 and TRBJ1-4; D unclear. The CDR3 has 15 amino acids. V dropped 4 bases and J dropped 6 bases, with 15 bases sitting between them. In germline, CDR1 is SGHAT, CDR2 FQNNGV. DNA for the CDR3: TGTGCCAGCAGCTCCTACACTACCAACCATGAAAAACTGTTTTTT. Amino acid sequence: CASSSYTTNHEKLFF.

This clonotype was counted only a few times. The V and J genes are TRBV15 and TRBJ1-5; unclear D gene. From germline, CDR1 is LNHNV and CDR2 YYDKDF (reference sequence). The V end was cut by 7 bases, the J end by 3 bases, with 10 bases between. The CDR3 spans 13 residues. CDR3 in amino acids: CATTGLLNQPQHF. The DNA for the CDR3 is TGTGCCACCACCGGGCTGCTCAATCAGCCCCAGCATTTT.

Here the CDR3 reads CSARGVSSYEQYV. The CDR3 nucleotides read TGCAGTGCTAGAGGAGTATCATCCTACGAGCAGTACGTC. The V and J genes are TRBV20-1 and TRBJ2-7; D gene ambiguous. CDR3 length: 13 amino acids. Deletions cut 1 base from V and 1 base from J, with 8 bases between. Germline V CDR1 and CDR2: DFQATT, SNEGSKA (reference sequence).

This clonotype was observed at least ten times. The chain uses TRBV7-2 and TRBJ2-2; 8 nucleotides match TRBD2. Per germline, CDR1 SGHTA and CDR2 FQGNSA. The CDR3 sequence is 17 residues long. Losses at the gene ends were 5 bases for V and 6 bases for J; bases not matched to a gene: 14. The CDR3 spells CASSLVVDSGDAGELFF. The CDR3 coding sequence is TGTGCCAGCAGCCTGGTCGTCGATAGCGGGGACGCCGGGGAGCTGTTTTTT.

This clonotype was seen ten or more times. The CDR3, as DNA: TGTGCCAGCAGCTTATTCGAATCGGGTGAGCAGTTCTTC. This codes for CASSLFESGEQFF. The chain employs TRBV7-2 and TRBJ2-1, with D unresolved. Germline CDR1 SGHTA, CDR2 FQGNSA. Trimming stripped 2 bases from V and 9 bases from J, with 11 bases between. This CDR3 is built from 13 residues.

This clonotype was found a few times. V usage is TRBV29-1 and J usage is TRBJ1-2; D perhaps matches TRBD1 (6 bases). V shed 7 bases and J shed 1 base, with 13 bases lying between them. Germline V gene data show CDR1 as SQVTM and CDR2 as ANQGSEA. This CDR3 has 13 amino acids. The DNA of the CDR3 is TGCAGCGCTGTGGACAGACTTAACTATGGCTACACCTTC. This translates into CSAVDRLNYGYTF.

This clonotype occurred a few times. V is TRBV19 and J is TRBJ2-2; 12 bases line up with TRBD1. J was trimmed by 10 bases and V by 9 bases; bases with no gene match: 6. From germline, CDR1 is LNHDA and CDR2 SQIVND (reference sequence). The CDR3 spans 13 residues. In DNA form, the CDR3 reads TGTGCCAGCCGGGACAGGGGGCGGTCGGAGCTGTTTTTT. This gives the protein CASRDRGRSELFF.

In this sample, this clonotype turned up many times. The rearrangement links TRBV6-5 to TRBJ2-1; TRBD1 agrees at 9 bases. Trimming took 6 bases from V and 15 from J; bases not matched to a gene: 6. The CDR3 runs 11 residues. Germline V gene sequence: CDR1 MNHEY, CDR2 SVGAGI. The DNA for the CDR3 is TGTGCCAGCAGCCGGACAGGGGATCTGTTCTTC. Translated: CASSRTGDLFF.

This clonotype was seen repeatedly, ten times or more. This chain uses TRBV2 with TRBJ2-1; D is perhaps TRBD1 (5 bases). CDR3 length: 12 residues. V was pared by 2 bases and J by 8 bases, with 7 bases between. Germline V CDR1 and CDR2: SNHLY, FYNNEI. The DNA for the CDR3 is TGTGCCAGCAGTGAATCAGGGTATGAGCAGTTCTTC. Residues: CASSESGYEQFF.

This clonotype has at least ten counts. The V gene is TRBV6-5, the J gene TRBJ2-5; D might be TRBD1 (6 bases). Deletions cut 4 bases from V and 4 bases from J, with 13 bases between. The length of the CDR3 is 14 residues. Germline lookup yields CDR1 MNHEY and CDR2 SVGAGI. The CDR3 here is CASSFTGTRETQYF. The CDR3 DNA is TGTGCCAGCAGTTTCACAGGGACCCGAGAGACCCAGTACTTC.

This clonotype showed up many times. V is TRBV3-1 and J is TRBJ2-3; 9 nucleotides align to TRBD2. The CDR3 length is 18 residues. V lost 1 base to trimming and J lost 0 bases; unmatched junction nucleotides: 8. Germline V gene sequence: CDR1 LGHDT, CDR2 YNNKEL (reference sequence). CDR3: CASSQGETSGLSTDTQYF. CDR3 nucleotide sequence: TGTGCCAGCAGCCAAGGGGAGACTAGCGGATTGAGCACAGATACGCAGTATTTT.

This clonotype has at least ten counts. The rearrangement joins TRBV3-1 to TRBJ2-1; 8 bases line up with TRBD2. The CDR3 runs to 12 residues. With V trimmed by 6 bases and J by 8 bases, 3 bases remained unmatched. Germline V lookup: CDR1 LGHDT, CDR2 YNNKEL (reference sequence). CDR3 in DNA: TGTGCCAGCAGTCGGGGGGGTGATGAGCAGTTCTTC. Translation gives CASSRGGDEQFF.

This clonotype was seen a handful of times. The chain has TRBV10-3 and TRBJ2-7, with 10 bases that match TRBD2. CDR1 and CDR2 from the germline V gene are ENHRY and SYGVKD. There are 13 residues in the CDR3. After removal of 4 bases from V and 5 bases from J, the junction contained 2 bases not matched to a gene. Here the CDR3 reads CAISGTSGNEQYF. In nucleotides, the CDR3 is TGTGCCATCAGTGGGACTAGCGGTAACGAGCAGTACTTC.

A few counts support this clonotype. V is TRBV6-5 and J is TRBJ2-7, with D tentatively TRBD2 (5 bases). V dropped 7 bases and J dropped 1 base, with 14 bases sitting between them. The germline gives CDR1 MNHEY, CDR2 SVGAGI. This CDR3 is 14 amino acids long. The CDR3 sequence: CASKAGLGSYEQYV. For the CDR3, the DNA is TGTGCCAGCAAGGCGGGCTTAGGGTCCTACGAGCAGTACGTC.

There are a few counts of this clonotype. The chain couples TRBV6-5 to TRBJ1-6, with D hard to call. Germline V lookup: CDR1 MNHEY, CDR2 SVGAGI. This CDR3 contains 13 residues. Trimming took 1 base from V and 10 from J, leaving 8 bases between them. CDR3 protein: CASSYFGGSPLHF. The CDR3 DNA reads as TGTGCCAGCAGTTACTTCGGAGGCTCACCCCTCCACTTT.

This clonotype appeared a few times. The rearrangement uses TRBV19 and TRBJ1-6, with unresolved D. CDR3 length: 15 amino acids. CDR1 is LNHDA and CDR2 is SQIVND in the germline V gene (reference sequence). V dropped 7 bases and J dropped 0 bases, with 10 bases sitting between them. CDR3 region: CASKTQSSYNSPLHF. In nucleotides, the CDR3 is TGTGCCAGTAAGACGCAGAGCTCCTATAATTCACCCCTCCACTTT.

The table lists this clonotype with many counts. V usage is TRBV7-6 and J usage is TRBJ2-5; D unclear. Germline V lookup: CDR1 SGHVS, CDR2 FNYEAQ. This CDR3 contains 14 residues. V shed 1 base and J shed 2 bases, with 8 bases lying between them. CDR3 amino acids: CASSLEVQQETQYF. The CDR3 region has the DNA TGTGCCAGCAGCTTAGAGGTGCAACAAGAGACCCAGTACTTC.

This clonotype was observed a few times. This chain uses TRBV6-2 or TRBV6-3 with TRBJ2-7; D may correspond to TRBD1 or TRBD2 (5 bases each). V lost 8 bases and J lost 5, with 31 bases in between. From germline, CDR1 is MNHEY and CDR2 SVGEGT. CDR3 length equals 18 residues. The CDR3, as DNA: TGTGCCAGCTCCCCTGCTTTAACGATGGAGAGGGGAGCCCACGAGCAGTACTTC. Translation: CASSPALTMERGAHEQYF.